What follows are 4 T cell receptor beta chains derived from one specimen sequenced in a study of cytomegalovirus exposure and HLA in healthy donors. Data came from immunoSEQ multiplex PCR; TCRdb stores just in-frame clones and leaves some out. The sample consists of 250,000 to 400,000 clones, 88% of them appearing once. The specimen was PBMCs. These receptor sequences come from a man younger than 45 in good health and CMV-seronegative.

This rearrangement joins TRBV5-8 to TRBJ2-1, with D uncertain. This CDR3 comprises 15 residues. Germline V gene data show CDR1 as SGHTS and CDR2 as YDEGEE. V dropped 0 bases and J dropped 0 bases, with 7 bases sitting between them. The CDR3 sequence: CASSLDSSSYNEQFF. The CDR3, as DNA: TGTGCCAGCAGCTTGGACTCCTCCTCCTACAATGAGCAGTTCTTC.

V usage is TRBV10-3 and J usage is TRBJ2-5, with 8 bases lining up with TRBD1. Looked up from germline, CDR1 is ENHRY and CDR2 is SYGVKD. The trim removed 6 bases at V and 3 bases at J, leaving 9 bases unmatched. This CDR3 has 15 amino acids. The CDR3 region has the DNA TGTGCCATCAGCTCGGACAGGGCGGGCGAAGAGACCCAGTACTTC. It specifies CAISSDRAGEETQYF.

The V and J genes are TRBV19 and TRBJ1-4; a weak D match, TRBD1 (6 bases). The germline gives CDR1 LNHDA, CDR2 SQIVND (reference sequence). The V end lost 7 bases, the J end lost 7 bases, and 16 bases lay between the germline ends. This CDR3 is 14 amino acids long. The CDR3 DNA reads TGTGCCAGTACAGGGGCCATCCCTAGTGAAAAACTGTTTTTT. Protein: CASTGAIPSEKLFF.

The chain couples TRBV9 to TRBJ1-2, with 7 nucleotides matching TRBD1. The trim removed 3 bases at V and 9 bases at J, leaving 14 bases unmatched. CDR1 is SGDLS and CDR2 is YYNGEE in the germline V gene. CDR3 length equals 15 residues. The chain's CDR3 is CASSATTQGRIRYTF. The CDR3 DNA sequence: TGTGCCAGCAGCGCGACTACACAGGGGAGGATCCGCTACACCTTC.